A single sample is the source of the 3 T cell receptor beta chains below, sequenced in a study of beta chain features in type 1 diabetes. Study results and limitations: Significant though moderate, a shortening of TCRB CDR3s appeared in all four CD4+ subsets of Type 1 diabetes patients.

Sequencing targeted expressed TCRB transcripts, as all isolated RNA had been reverse transcribed. Produced via immunoSEQ multiplex PCR; TCRdb's table is partial and in-frame only. The repertoire holds approximately 730,000 clones, with under 15% as singletons. The antigens these receptors bind are not known. The sample consisted of naive CD4+ T cells from blood. These receptors originate from a young man with type 1 diabetes.

This rearrangement joins TRBV27 to TRBJ1-4; 10 nucleotides match TRBD1. With V trimmed by 2 bases and J by 5 bases, 11 bases remained unmatched. Germline values: CDR1 MNHEY, CDR2 SMNVEV (reference sequence). The CDR3 has 18 amino acids. For the CDR3, the DNA is TGTGCCAGCAGTTTAAGCTCCCGGGACAGGGGATTCAATGAAAAACTGTTTTTT. Protein product: CASSLSSRDRGFNEKLFF.

This clone has only a few counts. The chain recombines TRBV7-8 with TRBJ1-5; D gene unclear. The CDR3 contains 12 residues. Germline CDR1 and CDR2: SGHVS and FQNEAQ. Trimming removed 2 bases at V and 9 bases at J, with 8 bases between. The CDR3 DNA is TGTGCCAGCAGCTTATTGGAGGGGCCCCAGCATTTT. Its translation: CASSLLEGPQHF.

This clone occurred a few times. CDR3 loop: CASSPSGPGNQPQHF. The CDR3 coding sequence is TGTGCCAGCTCACCATCAGGGCCTGGCAATCAGCCCCAGCATTTT. The gene calls are TRBV18 and TRBJ1-5; D may be TRBD1 (5 bases). V was shortened by 2 bases and J by 2 bases, with 10 bases between the two germline ends. The CDR3 has 15 amino acids. Germline-derived CDR1 and CDR2 are KGHSH and LQKENI.